This paragraph covers one T cell receptor (beta chain) sequence. Its antigen remains unknown. The sample belongs to a study of cytomegalovirus exposure and HLA in healthy donors. Points from the study as a whole: The classifier, whose performance was assessed in both the original and validation cohorts, reportedly diagnosed cytomegalovirus status with high specificity and sensitivity.

Amplification used 60 Vbeta primers and 13 Jbeta primers. Using immunoSEQ multiplex PCR, the repertoire was profiled, and TCRdb retains in-frame clones only, with some absent. Of about 150,000 clones in the sample, 60% to 85% are singletons; the top ten hold 1.5% to 2%. The source of this sequence is a man aged 40-50 years in good health and CMV-seronegative. Sequenced input: PBMCs.

CDR3 loop: CAWRQDSLREQYF. The DNA of the CDR3 is TGTGCCTGGAGACAGGACAGCTTAAGGGAGCAGTACTTC. V and J are TRBV30 and TRBJ2-7, with a tentative D call TRBD1 (6 bases). The V end was cut by 3 bases, the J end by 7 bases, with 16 bases between. The germline V gene encodes CDR1 GTSNPN and CDR2 SVGIG (reference sequence). CDR3 length: 13 amino acids.